The 27 T cell receptor beta chains reported below all come from one sample, sequenced in a study of T-cell reconstitution after alpha-beta-depleted transplantation in children. It was with unique molecular identifiers that the TCRbeta library was prepared. TCRdb reanalysed the PCR reads using MiXCR and keeps one entry per CDR3 protein. The table lists roughly 670,000 distinct CDR3 sequences, approximately 14% of them singletons, with approximately 0.8% in the top ten. Source: PBMCs, taken before TCRalphabeta/CD19-depleted stem cell transplant. The receptors were gathered from a girl aged 2 to 10 with congenital amegakaryocytic thrombocytopenia, due to receive a stem cell transplant.

V usage is TRBV6-6 and J usage is TRBJ2-3, with 8 bases that match TRBD1. Germline CDR1 MNHNY, CDR2 SVGAGI (reference sequence). Trimming cost V 0 bases and J 11 bases; bases outside gene matches: 7. The CDR3 has 14 amino acids. Here the CDR3 reads CASSYSDGQGGQYF. In DNA, the CDR3 is TGTGCCAGCAGTTACTCGGACGGACAGGGCGGGCAGTATTTT.

This clonotype occurred many times. This chain uses TRBV29-1 with TRBJ2-5; D gene ambiguous. The CDR3 sequence is 11 residues long. From germline, CDR1 is SQVTM and CDR2 ANQGSEA. Trimming took 4 bases from V and 5 from J, leaving 8 bases between them. CDR3 sequence: CSVAGGETQYF. Here the CDR3 DNA reads TGCAGCGTTGCTGGTGGGGAGACCCAGTACTTC.

The genes are TRBV11-2 and TRBJ1-4, with a possible D match to TRBD1 (6 bases). Germline V gene data show CDR1 as SGHAT and CDR2 as FQNNGV. The CDR3 runs to 16 residues. With 2 bases removed from V and 6 bases from J, the gap between germline ends came to 16 bases. In DNA form, the CDR3 reads TGTGCCAGCAGCTTAATGGGGGCAGGATCGTATGAAAAACTGTTTTTT. It is translated as CASSLMGAGSYEKLFF.

This clonotype was observed at least ten times. The chain links TRBV20-1 to TRBJ1-1, with 8 nucleotides matching TRBD1. The CDR3 has 14 amino acids. V trimming: 1 base; J trimming: 3 bases; junction bases outside the gene matches: 4. Per the germline V gene, CDR1 is DFQATT and CDR2 is SNEGSKA (reference sequence). This CDR3 is CSARGTGMDTEAFF. CDR3 DNA sequence: TGCAGTGCTAGAGGGACAGGGATGGACACTGAAGCTTTCTTT.

This clonotype came up a few times. The chain recombines TRBV5-1 with TRBJ1-2, with 10 positions matching TRBD1. V gave up 1 base and J gave up 5 bases; unmatched junction bases: 5. Germline CDR1 and CDR2: SGHRS and YFSETQ. This CDR3 is 15 amino acids long. The CDR3 DNA is TGCGCCAGCAGCTTGAGCGACAGGGGGCTTTATGGCTACACCTTC. Encoded protein: CASSLSDRGLYGYTF. The full variable domain, with the rest looked up from reference TRBV5-1 and TRBJ1-2, is KAGVTQTPRYLIKTRGQQVTLSCSPISGHRSVSWYQQTPGQGLQFLFEYFSETQRNKGNFPGRFSGRQFSNSRSEMNVSTLELGDSALYLCASSLSDRGLYGYTFGSGTRLTVV.

This clonotype appeared a few times. The chain uses TRBV12-3 or TRBV12-4 and TRBJ2-6, with D perhaps matching TRBD1 (5 bases). The CDR3 has 14 amino acids. The CDR3 reads CATKGRAGANVLTF. The CDR3 nucleotides are TGTGCTACCAAGGGCAGGGCCGGGGCCAACGTCCTGACTTTC.

This clonotype was picked up many times. Written as DNA, the CDR3 is TGTGCCAGCAGTTTGGGGGGCCTGAAGACCCAGTACTTC. The encoded protein is CASSLGGLKTQYF. J is TRBJ2-5 and V is TRBV27; D might be TRBD1 or TRBD2, each matching 6 bases. The CDR3 loop spans 13 amino acids. V shed 3 bases and J shed 6 bases, with 11 bases lying between them. Germline values: CDR1 MNHEY, CDR2 SMNVEV (reference sequence).

This clonotype occurred once. One end of the junction fails to match germline, which may point to a read error. CDR3 in DNA: TGCAGTGCTAGAGAAGGCAACCGAAGAATCGGGGAGGTGTTTTTT. Translation: CSAREGNRRIGEVFF. This chain uses TRBV20-1 with TRBJ2-2, with D perhaps matching TRBD2 (6 bases). Per the germline V gene, CDR1 is DFQATT and CDR2 is SNEGSKA (reference sequence). The length of the CDR3 is 15 residues.

Of note for this clonotype: A much larger clone lies a single base off, so this may be a read error. The V and J genes are TRBV10-3 and TRBJ1-5; D is uncertain. The V and J ends lost 4 bases and 5 bases respectively, with 12 bases between them. Germline V gene lookup returns CDR1 ENHRY and CDR2 SYGVKD. The length of the CDR3 is 14 residues. CDR3 region: CAISVSRWDQPQHF. The CDR3 DNA sequence: TGTGCCATCAGTGTGTCACGGTGGGATCAGCCCCAGCATTTT.

This clonotype was counted a few times. The genes are TRBV5-5 and TRBJ2-5; D uncertain. The germline V gene encodes CDR1 SGHKS and CDR2 YYEKEE (reference sequence). There are 13 residues in the CDR3. V was trimmed by 2 bases and J by 3 bases, leaving 8 bases between them. The CDR3 DNA reads TGTGCCAGCAGCTTTCCTCTAGAAGAGACCCAGTACTTC. It translates to CASSFPLEETQYF.

The V gene is TRBV7-9, the J gene TRBJ1-5; D remains ambiguous. Trimming stripped 6 bases from V and 0 bases from J, with 18 bases between. This CDR3 has 17 residues. The germline CDR1 and CDR2 sequences are SEHNR and FQNEAQ (reference sequence). This CDR3 is CASRLTRQAYSNQPQHF. CDR3 coding DNA: TGTGCCAGCAGACTAACAAGACAAGCATATAGCAATCAGCCCCAGCATTTT.

This chain joins TRBV20-1 and TRBJ2-1, with 7 bases lining up with TRBD2. V shed 6 bases and J 4 bases; nucleotides not matched to a gene: 6. Germline loops: CDR1 DFQATT, CDR2 SNEGSKA (reference sequence). The CDR3 runs 13 residues. CDR3 sequence (DNA): TGCAGTGCCAAGCCTAGCGGATACAATGAGCAGTTCTTC. It specifies CSAKPSGYNEQFF.

This clonotype was detected ten times or more. This rearrangement joins TRBV6-5 to TRBJ1-1; D is perhaps TRBD1 (5 bases). Deletions cut 2 bases from V and 1 base from J, with 11 bases between. CDR3 length equals 15 residues. The germline V gene encodes CDR1 MNHEY and CDR2 SVGAGI. The CDR3 sequence is CASSYGGQGNTEAFF. CDR3 nucleotide sequence: TGTGCCAGCAGTTACGGCGGACAAGGGAACACTGAAGCTTTCTTT.

This clonotype was seen a few times. The V gene is TRBV14, the J gene TRBJ2-1; 8 nucleotides line up with TRBD2. The trim removed 1 base at V and 2 bases at J, leaving 4 bases unmatched. CDR3 length: 16 amino acids. Germline CDR1 is SGHDN and CDR2 is FVKESK. Here the CDR3 reads CASSQVGGEAYNEQFF. In DNA, the CDR3 is TGTGCCAGCAGCCAAGTCGGGGGGGAGGCCTACAATGAGCAGTTCTTC.

In this sample, this clonotype turned up many times. The chain joins TRBV7-8 to TRBJ2-6; 7 bases map to TRBD1. The J segment lost 0 bases and the V segment lost 3 bases, leaving 8 bases of the junction unmatched. CDR1 SGHVS and CDR2 FQNEAQ come from the germline V gene. The CDR3 extends over 18 amino acids. The CDR3 nucleotides are TGTGCCAGCAGCTTGGGACAGAGATTACTCTCTGGGGCCAACGTCCTGACTTTC. As protein: CASSLGQRLLSGANVLTF. The full variable domain, with the rest looked up from reference TRBV7-8 and TRBJ2-6, is GAGVSQSPRYKVAKRGQDVALRCDPISGHVSLFWYQQALGQGPEFLTYFQNEAQLDKSGLPSDRFFAERPEGSVSTLKIQRTQQEDSAVYLCASSLGQRLLSGANVLTFGAGSRLTVL.

The chain joins TRBV18 to TRBJ2-7; 7 nucleotides align to TRBD1. This CDR3 spans 14 amino acids. Germline lookup yields CDR1 KGHSH and CDR2 LQKENI. Unmatched junction bases numbered 8, after V lost 4 bases and J lost 5 bases. CDR3 in DNA: TGTGCCAGCTCACGCCTGACAGGGTCGAACGAGCAGTACTTC. Protein product: CASSRLTGSNEQYF.

V usage is TRBV7-9 and J usage is TRBJ1-1; unclear D gene. CDR1 is SEHNR, CDR2 FQNEAQ, per germline (reference sequence). The CDR3 length is 13 residues. The V and J ends lost 2 bases and 5 bases respectively, with 9 bases between them. The CDR3 coding sequence is TGTGCCAGCAGCTTAACCCGGTTAACTGAAGCTTTCTTT. It specifies CASSLTRLTEAFF.

CDR3 coding DNA: TGCAGTGCCGGGGGGATGCTCCCCGCTAGGAGCGGGAGTCGCACAGATACGCAGTATTTT. This sequence encodes CSAGGMLPARSGSRTDTQYF. The chain uses TRBV20-1 and TRBJ2-3, with 8 bases that match TRBD2. Looked up from germline, CDR1 is DFQATT and CDR2 is SNEGSKA (reference sequence). The CDR3 consists of 20 residues. J gave up 1 base and V 6 bases, and 24 bases lay outside the gene matches.

V and J are TRBV7-6 and TRBJ2-5; TRBD2 is a possible D gene (5 bases). The CDR3 contains 15 residues. In germline, CDR1 is SGHVS, CDR2 FNYEAQ. The V gene lost 1 base and the J gene lost 1 base, with 10 bases spanning the gap. This CDR3 reads CASSLVWSGQETQYF. DNA of the CDR3: TGTGCCAGCAGCTTAGTGTGGAGCGGCCAAGAGACCCAGTACTTC.

This clonotype was counted ten times or more. The rearrangement joins TRBV5-1 to TRBJ2-7; no reliable D call. V lost 0 bases and J lost 3, with 13 bases in between. Germline CDR1 SGHRS, CDR2 YFSETQ. CDR3 length: 15 residues. For the CDR3, the DNA is TGCGCCAGCAGCTTGGGTCAGGAAGGTGGCTACGAGCAGTACTTC. Translation gives CASSLGQEGGYEQYF.

This clonotype was seen at least ten times. The chain uses TRBV20-1 and TRBJ1-5; D may be TRBD1 (6 bases). Germline V gene data show CDR1 as DFQATT and CDR2 as SNEGSKA (reference sequence). The CDR3 loop spans 15 amino acids. V lost 1 base, J lost 4 bases, and 14 bases lay in between. For the CDR3, the DNA is TGCAGTGCTAGAGCGGGACACGGAGGGAATCAGCCCCAGCATTTT. It translates to CSARAGHGGNQPQHF.

This clonotype has a count of ten or more. The V gene is TRBV20-1, the J gene TRBJ2-3; D call uncertain. CDR3 length: 11 amino acids. From germline, CDR1 is DFQATT and CDR2 SNEGSKA (reference sequence). V gave up 3 bases and J gave up 5 bases, with 6 bases separating them. DNA of the CDR3: TGCAGTGCTAGTAAAGGAGATACGCAGTATTTT. Its translation is CSASKGDTQYF.

The chain is built from TRBV7-2 and TRBJ2-2, with 7 positions matching TRBD1. In germline, CDR1 is SGHTA, CDR2 FQGNSA. The CDR3 is 16 residues long. Losses at the gene ends were 1 base for V and 4 bases for J; bases not matched to a gene: 6. The CDR3 DNA follows: TGTGCCAGCAGCTTAGAGACAGAGGGGGCCACCGGGGAGCTGTTTTTT. Translation: CASSLETEGATGELFF.

The gene calls are TRBV3-1 and TRBJ2-1; 10 bases agree with TRBD1. The CDR3 is 16 residues long. Losses at the gene ends were 5 bases for V and 0 bases for J; bases not matched to a gene: 4. Per germline, CDR1 LGHDT and CDR2 YNNKEL (reference sequence). DNA of the CDR3: TGTGCCAGCAGCAAGACAGGGGGCAGCTCCTACAATGAGCAGTTCTTC. It is translated as CASSKTGGSSYNEQFF.

This clonotype was recorded a few times. CDR3 coding DNA: TGCGCCAGCAGCGTGGGCCCGGGACTAGGGACCTACGAGCAGTACTTC. Residues: CASSVGPGLGTYEQYF. This chain links TRBV5-1 with TRBJ2-7; TRBD2 matches 8 bases. Germline CDR1 is SGHRS and CDR2 is YFSETQ. The CDR3 length is 16 residues. J lost 2 bases, V lost 4 bases, and 11 bases had no gene match.

This clonotype occurred a few times. The chain combines TRBV20-1 with TRBJ2-3, with D unresolved. This CDR3 contains 16 residues. V shed 6 bases and J shed 2 bases, with 21 bases lying between them. Per germline, CDR1 DFQATT and CDR2 SNEGSKA (reference sequence). The CDR3 region has the DNA TGCAGTGCGCTACCCAAGACGGCAGTCTACACAGATACGCAGTATTTT. Protein: CSALPKTAVYTDTQYF.

This clonotype turned up a few times. The chain links TRBV12-3 or TRBV12-4 to TRBJ1-1; D is uncertain. The CDR3 is 13 amino acids. Between the trimmed V and J ends, which lost 2 bases and 1 base, there was a span of 5 bases. This chain's CDR3 is CASSLHQNTEAFF. CDR3 nucleotide sequence: TGTGCCAGCAGTTTACACCAGAACACTGAAGCTTTCTTT.